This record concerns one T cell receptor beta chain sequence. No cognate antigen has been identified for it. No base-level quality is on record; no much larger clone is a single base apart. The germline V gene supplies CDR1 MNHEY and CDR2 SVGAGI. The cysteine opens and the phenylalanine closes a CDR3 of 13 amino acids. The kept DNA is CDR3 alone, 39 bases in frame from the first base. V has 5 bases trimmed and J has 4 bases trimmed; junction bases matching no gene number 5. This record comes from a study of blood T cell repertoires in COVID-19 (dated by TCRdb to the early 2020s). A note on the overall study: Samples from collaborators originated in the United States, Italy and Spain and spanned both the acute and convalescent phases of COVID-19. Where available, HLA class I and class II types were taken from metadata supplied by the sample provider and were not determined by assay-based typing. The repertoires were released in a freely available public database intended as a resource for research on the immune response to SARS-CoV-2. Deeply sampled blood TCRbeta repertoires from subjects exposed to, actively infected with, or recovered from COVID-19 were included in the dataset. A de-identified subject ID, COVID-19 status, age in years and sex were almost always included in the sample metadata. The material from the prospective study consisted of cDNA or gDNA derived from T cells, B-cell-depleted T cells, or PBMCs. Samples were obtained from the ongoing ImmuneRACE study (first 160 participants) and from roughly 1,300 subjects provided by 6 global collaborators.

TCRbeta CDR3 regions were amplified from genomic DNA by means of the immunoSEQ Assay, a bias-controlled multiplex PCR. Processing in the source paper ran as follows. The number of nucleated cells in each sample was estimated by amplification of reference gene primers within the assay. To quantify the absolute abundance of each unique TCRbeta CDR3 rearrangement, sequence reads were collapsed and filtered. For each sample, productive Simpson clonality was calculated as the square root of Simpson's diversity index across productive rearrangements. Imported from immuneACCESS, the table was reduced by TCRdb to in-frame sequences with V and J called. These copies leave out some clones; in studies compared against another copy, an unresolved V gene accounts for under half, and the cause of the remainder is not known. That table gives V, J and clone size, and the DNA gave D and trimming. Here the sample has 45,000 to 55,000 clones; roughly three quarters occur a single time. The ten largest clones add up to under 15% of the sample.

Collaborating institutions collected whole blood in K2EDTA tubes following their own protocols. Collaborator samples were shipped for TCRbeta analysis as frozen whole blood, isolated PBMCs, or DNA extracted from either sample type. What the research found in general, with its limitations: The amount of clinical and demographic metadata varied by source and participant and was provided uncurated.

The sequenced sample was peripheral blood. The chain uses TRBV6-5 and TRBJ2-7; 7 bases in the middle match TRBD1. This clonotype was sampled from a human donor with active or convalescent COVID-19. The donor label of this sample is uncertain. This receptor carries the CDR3 CASSRDRKYEQYF. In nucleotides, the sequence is TGTGCCAGCAGTAGGGACAGAAAGTACGAGCAGTACTTC.